The 22 T cell receptor beta chains presented below share a single source sample, sequenced in a study of graft-versus-host responses after intestinal transplantation (dated by TCRdb to about 2021). Intraepithelial and lamina propria lymphocytes were isolated from graft specimens using dithiothreitol, EDTA incubations and collagenase D digestion. Libraries were made using the immunoSEQ multiplex PCR assay. TCRdb stores this immuneACCESS table with in-frame sequences only. Part of the clones is absent; in the studies checked, under half of the shortfall reflects unresolved V genes, and no reason is known for the rest. The sample table holds approximately 63,000 clones, of which approximately 91% were seen once. Jointly, the top ten make up about 1.7% of the sample. The sample here was ileum tissue, taken more than 350 days after transplant. Source of these receptors: a human patient who received an intestinal transplant, so some T cells may come from the graft donor.

The rearrangement uses TRBV5-1 and TRBJ1-4; D gene ambiguous. Germline values: CDR1 SGHRS, CDR2 YFSETQ. V shed 0 bases and J shed 3 bases, with 6 bases lying between them. The length of the CDR3 is 14 residues. Written as DNA, the CDR3 is TGCGCCAGCAGCTTGGGTCAGGCTAATGAAAAACTGTTTTTT. It translates to CASSLGQANEKLFF.

The J gene is TRBJ2-7, the V gene TRBV4-1, with D perhaps assigned TRBD1 or TRBD2 (5 bases each). V was cut by 2 bases and J by 3 bases, with 8 bases left in between. This CDR3 comprises 13 residues. Per germline, CDR1 MGHRA and CDR2 YSYEKL. In nucleotides, the CDR3 is TGCGCCAGCAGCCAACCAGGGAGCTACGAGCAGTACTTC. Its protein is CASSQPGSYEQYF.

The rearrangement joins TRBV11-3 to TRBJ1-1; no reliable D call. CDR1 SGHNT and CDR2 YENEEA come from the germline V gene. CDR3 length: 13 amino acids. V shed 3 bases and J shed 4 bases, with 9 bases lying between them. As DNA, the CDR3 is TGTGCCAGCAGCTTCAAGGGAGGCACTGAAGCTTTCTTT. This codes for CASSFKGGTEAFF.

The chain couples TRBV27 to TRBJ2-5, with D maybe TRBD1 (6 bases). The V end was cut by 3 bases, the J end by 1 base, with 6 bases between. This CDR3 region has 13 residues. CDR1 MNHEY and CDR2 SMNVEV come from the germline V gene (reference sequence). The chain's CDR3 is CASSLGAQETQYF. The CDR3 coding sequence is TGTGCCAGCAGTTTGGGGGCCCAAGAGACCCAGTACTTC.

V and J are TRBV7-2 and TRBJ2-3; a weak D match, TRBD2 (5 bases). CDR1 is SGHTA and CDR2 is FQGNSA in the germline V gene. V lost 0 bases and J 1 base, leaving 11 bases between the germline ends. This CDR3 has 16 residues. Written as DNA, the CDR3 is TGTGCCAGCAGCTTAGCTTGGGGTAGCGGCACAGATACGCAGTATTTT. This sequence encodes CASSLAWGSGTDTQYF.

The J gene is TRBJ2-6, the V gene TRBV6-1; unclear D gene. The CDR3 covers 16 residues. Trimming pared 4 bases from V and 0 bases from J, leaving 10 bases between. Germline loops: CDR1 MNHNS, CDR2 SASEGT. The CDR3 loop reads CASSGRRSSGANVLTF. CDR3 bases: TGTGCCAGCAGTGGCCGACGGAGCTCTGGGGCCAACGTCCTGACTTTC.

This sequence joins TRBV18 and TRBJ2-7; TRBD1 matches 8 bases. The V gene end was trimmed by 3 bases and the J gene end by 7 bases; junction bases not matched to a gene: 8. Germline values: CDR1 KGHSH, CDR2 LQKENI. The CDR3 contains 14 residues. CDR3 sequence: CASSPGRGLWEQYF. The CDR3 DNA reads as TGTGCCAGCTCACCGGGCAGGGGGCTTTGGGAGCAGTACTTC.

The chain has TRBV5-3 and TRBJ1-6; no definite D call. TRBV5-3 has ORF status, its function being uncertain. The CDR3 is made up of 20 amino acids. The ends were cut back, 0 bases at V and 8 bases at J, with 27 bases in the middle. The CDR3 sequence is CARSLEYSLVPCSVHSPLHF. For the CDR3, the DNA is TGTGCCAGAAGCTTGGAGTATTCCCTAGTACCCTGCAGCGTCCATTCACCCCTCCACTTT.

The table lists this clone with a few counts. This sequence joins TRBV21-1 and TRBJ1-1. TRBV21-1 is listed as a pseudogene. The CDR3 loop spans 15 amino acids. CDR3 bases: TGTGCCAGCAGCCCGCGGACGGACTACTACACTGAAGCTTTCTTT. It encodes CASSPRTDYYTEAFF.

This chain uses TRBV10-3 with TRBJ2-3; D gene ambiguous. Trimming stripped 3 bases from V and 1 base from J, with 11 bases between. The CDR3 is 15 residues long. CDR1 is ENHRY, CDR2 SYGVKD, per germline. CDR3 DNA: TGTGCCATCAGTGAAACTCTACTGGGCACAGATACGCAGTATTTT. Translated: CAISETLLGTDTQYF.

V and J are TRBV9 and TRBJ2-3, with D hard to call. V was clipped by 0 bases and J by 0 bases, with 5 bases between them. This CDR3 spans 14 amino acids. Germline CDR1 SGDLS, CDR2 YYNGEE. The CDR3 nucleotides are TGTGCCAGCAGCGTAGGGCACAGCACAGATACGCAGTATTTT. It codes for CASSVGHSTDTQYF.

This clone showed up just a few times. This sequence joins TRBV15 and TRBJ1-1, with D maybe TRBD1 (5 bases). Trimming took off 4 bases at V and 0 bases at J, with 12 bases between the two ends. Germline V gives CDR1 LNHNV, CDR2 YYDKDF (reference sequence). This CDR3 has 15 amino acids. Here the CDR3 reads CATSTRGGVNTEAFF. As DNA, the CDR3 is TGTGCCACCAGCACTCGGGGCGGGGTGAACACTGAAGCTTTCTTT. The whole variable domain, filled in from reference TRBV15 and TRBJ1-1, reads DAMVIQNPRYQVTQFGKPVTLSCSQTLNHNVMYWYQQKSSQAPKLLFHYYDKDFNNEADTPDNFQSRRPNTSFCFLDIRSPGLGDTAMYLCATSTRGGVNTEAFFGQGTRLTVV.

V usage is TRBV4-2 and J usage is TRBJ2-1, with D unresolved. Germline CDR1 is LGHNA and CDR2 is YNFKEQ. Trimming pared 2 bases from V and 5 bases from J, leaving 16 bases between. CDR3 length: 16 amino acids. Here the CDR3 DNA reads TGTGCCAGCAGCCAATCCCCAACCAAAGTCCACAATGAGCAGTTCTTC. Translating gives CASSQSPTKVHNEQFF.

The chain recombines TRBV4-1 with TRBJ2-1; 9 bases are a match to TRBD1. The germline gives CDR1 MGHRA, CDR2 YSYEKL. Trimming cost V 3 bases and J 6 bases; bases outside gene matches: 3. This CDR3 is built from 14 residues. This chain's CDR3 is CASSQDRGTNEQFF. The DNA for the CDR3 is TGCGCCAGCAGCCAGGACAGGGGTACCAATGAGCAGTTCTTC.

The chain is built from TRBV4-1 and TRBJ2-3; tentative D call: TRBD2 (6 bases). Germline CDR1 MGHRA, CDR2 YSYEKL. The V end lost 7 bases, the J end lost 6 bases, and 20 bases lay between the germline ends. The CDR3 sequence is 15 residues long. CDR3 region: CASTPSAGLTDTQYF. The CDR3 DNA reads TGCGCCAGCACCCCATCGGCGGGGCTTACGGATACGCAGTATTTT.

The chain combines TRBV2 with TRBJ2-4; D may match TRBD1 or TRBD2 (5 bases each). This CDR3 contains 18 residues. The germline V gene has CDR1 SNHLY and CDR2 FYNNEI. V was pared by 1 base and J by 0 bases, with 16 bases between. In DNA form, the CDR3 reads TGTGCCAGCAGTGAAGGGGGGACCCTAATGTTAGCCAAAAACATTCAGTACTTC. Protein: CASSEGGTLMLAKNIQYF.

The chain combines TRBV7-2 with TRBJ2-3, with D maybe TRBD2 (5 bases). Trimming left V 5 bases short and J 5 bases short, with 5 bases between. This CDR3 spans 11 amino acids. The germline CDR1 and CDR2 sequences are SGHTA and FQGNSA. This CDR3 reads CASSRGDTQYF. CDR3 nucleotides: TGTGCCAGCAGCCGGGGAGATACGCAGTATTTT.

The chain links TRBV6-5 to TRBJ2-7; D might be TRBD1 (5 bases). Germline lookup yields CDR1 MNHEY and CDR2 SVGAGI. This CDR3 contains 13 residues. The germline V and J ends were trimmed by 7 bases and 1 base, with 11 bases remaining between them. The CDR3: CASNPTDSYEQYF. The CDR3, as DNA: TGTGCCAGCAACCCGACAGATTCCTACGAGCAGTACTTC.

The chain links TRBV27 to TRBJ2-1; TRBD1 agrees at 12 bases. The germline V gene has CDR1 MNHEY and CDR2 SMNVEV (reference sequence). With V trimmed by 4 bases and J by 0 bases, 7 bases remained unmatched. The CDR3 is 18 residues long. The CDR3 DNA reads TGTGCCAGCAGTTGGGACAGGGGGCATGGTCGCTCCTACAATGAGCAGTTCTTC. Protein: CASSWDRGHGRSYNEQFF.

The chain carries TRBV4-1 and TRBJ2-1; no firm D call. The CDR3 is 14 amino acids. V was cut by 0 bases and J by 7 bases, with 10 bases left in between. The germline gives CDR1 MGHRA, CDR2 YSYEKL. The CDR3 DNA reads TGCGCCAGCAGCCAAGACCAGGTGGTGAATGAGCAGTTCTTC. Protein sequence: CASSQDQVVNEQFF.

The sample holds one count of this clone. The chain combines TRBV5-1 with TRBJ2-3; the match to TRBD1 covers 9 bases. The CDR3 spans 16 residues. V lost 4 bases, J lost 4 bases, and 10 bases stayed unmatched. From germline, CDR1 is SGHRS and CDR2 YFSETQ. This CDR3 is CASSPLTGGRADTQYF. In DNA, the CDR3 is TGCGCCAGCAGCCCATTGACAGGGGGGAGGGCAGATACGCAGTATTTT.

As for this clone: Other DNA sequences in this sample translate to the same CDR3. The J gene is TRBJ2-7, the V gene TRBV5-6; D gene uncertain. This CDR3 comprises 14 residues. The V gene lost 0 bases and the J gene lost 4 bases, with 11 bases spanning the gap. CDR1 is SGHDT, CDR2 YYEEEE, per germline. CDR3 coding DNA: TGTGCCAGCAGCTTGGAGGGTGGGGATTACGAGCAGTACTTC. Amino acids: CASSLEGGDYEQYF.